The 4 T cell receptor beta chains in this list originate from one sample, sequenced in a study of cytotoxic CD8 clonotypes in ibrutinib-treated CLL. Only in-frame clones appear in the TCRdb table, and some are missing; sequencing was by immunoSEQ multiplex PCR. In the table there are around 97,000 clones, 70% to 80% of which are singletons. Sequencing used PBMCs, obtained after 12 months of ibrutinib treatment. The receptors here all came from a human donor with chronic lymphocytic leukemia.

This clone was seen a few times. The genes are TRBV7-6 and TRBJ2-7, with 7 bases fitting TRBD1. CDR3 length: 16 amino acids. The germline gives CDR1 SGHVS, CDR2 FNYEAQ. V lost 4 bases and J lost 10; bases outside the gene matches: 19. The CDR3: CASSSLPGQREVRQYF. For the CDR3, the DNA is TGTGCCAGCAGCTCTTTACCGGGACAGAGAGAAGTTCGTCAGTACTTC. The variable domain in full, with the rest retrieved from reference TRBV7-6 and TRBJ2-7, is GAGVSQSPRYKVTKRGQDVALRCDPISGHVSLYWYRQALGQGPEFLTYFNYEAQQDKSGLPNDRFSAERPEGSISTLTIQRTEQRDSAMYRCASSSLPGQREVRQYFGPGTRLTVT.

The J gene is TRBJ1-1, the V gene TRBV14, with D maybe TRBD1 (6 bases). Germline assignment: CDR1 SGHDN and CDR2 FVKESK. Trimming removed 4 bases from V and 8 bases from J, with 20 bases in between. This CDR3 comprises 15 residues. CDR3 sequence: CASSRLGLGGTEAFF. CDR3 in DNA: TGTGCCAGCAGCCGGTTAGGGCTGGGCGGGACAGAAGCTTTCTTT.

This chain joins TRBV9 and TRBJ1-6; D not resolved. Germline values: CDR1 SGDLS, CDR2 YYNGEE. Trimming took off 0 bases at V and 10 bases at J, with 11 bases between the two ends. The CDR3 extends over 14 amino acids. The DNA for the CDR3 is TGTGCCAGCAGCGTAGATGGGCAGGACTCACCCCTCCACTTT. This encodes CASSVDGQDSPLHF.

The chain uses TRBV21-1 and TRBJ1-1; whether TRBD1, the table's D call, matches the DNA was not checked. TRBV21-1 is labeled a pseudogene. This CDR3 is 17 amino acids long. Here the CDR3 DNA reads TGCGTCTCGAAGGAAAAAGGGGACAGGACGTTCAGCACTGAAGCTTTCTTT. It yields the protein CVSKEKGDRTFSTEAFF.